This TCR beta chain came from a study of ipilimumab plus nivolumab after autologous stem cell transplantation. Profiled with immunoSEQ multiplex PCR; TCRdb holds only in-frame clones, not every one. The sample lists about 83,000 clones, 65% to 85% occurring once. V lost 0 bases, J lost 10 bases, and 6 bases stayed unmatched. Germline V gene data show CDR1 as LGHNA and CDR2 as YSLEER. The CDR3 totals 15 residues. The sequence was obtained from a male donor with diffuse large B-cell lymphoma. The chain joins TRBV4-3 to TRBJ2-1; 10 positions agree with TRBD1. Sample: PBMCs, taken in a trial of ipilimumab plus nivolumab as post-transplant consolidation. The CDR3 sequence is CASSQEWDRGVEQFF. The CDR3 DNA is TGCGCCAGCAGCCAAGAATGGGACAGGGGCGTGGAGCAGTTCTTC.